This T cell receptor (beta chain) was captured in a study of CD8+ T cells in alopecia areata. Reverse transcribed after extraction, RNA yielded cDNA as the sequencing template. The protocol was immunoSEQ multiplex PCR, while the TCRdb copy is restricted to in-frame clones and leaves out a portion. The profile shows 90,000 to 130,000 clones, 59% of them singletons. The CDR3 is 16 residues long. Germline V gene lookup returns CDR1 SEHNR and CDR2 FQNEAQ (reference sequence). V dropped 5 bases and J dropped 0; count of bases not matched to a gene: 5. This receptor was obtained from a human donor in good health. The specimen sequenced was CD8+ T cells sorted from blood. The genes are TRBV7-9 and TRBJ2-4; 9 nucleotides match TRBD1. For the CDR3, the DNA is TGTGCCAGCAGCAAACAGGGGGCTGGAGCCAAAAACATTCAGTACTTC. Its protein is CASSKQGAGAKNIQYF.